This TCR beta chain was recorded in a study of molecular identifiers for immune sequencing clone quantification. Comment on this clonotype: The conserved phenylalanine or tryptophan is not found at the CDR3 terminus, so this likely reflects a read error.

TCRdb fed the PCR reads into MiXCR, producing one record per CDR3 protein. Of thousands of distinct CDR3 sequences in the sample, about 30% were seen once. V was trimmed by 0 bases and J by 4 bases, leaving 9 bases between them. CDR1 is SEHNR and CDR2 is FQNEAQ in the germline V gene (reference sequence). This CDR3 comprises 14 residues. This TCR was sampled from a human donor in good health. Some libraries in this study had Jurkat cell RNA spiked in. Sequencing was carried out using naive CD8+ T cells from blood, with Jurkat cell RNA spiked in. Subset noted: FACS-sorted CD8+CD4-CCR7+CD45RA+ naive T cells. The chain couples TRBV7-9 to TRBJ2-5; D may be TRBD1 (5 bases). The CDR3 here is CASSLALGVETQYL. The CDR3 coding sequence is TGTGCCAGCAGCTTAGCGCTAGGGGTAGAGACCCAGTACCTC.